The clone carrying this TCR beta chain showed up just a few times. What it binds is not known. Each CDR3 protein gets one entry after TCRdb re-called the reads with MiXCR. The repertoire includes about 300,000 distinct CDR3 sequences, about a quarter of them detected once, and about 15% sits in the top ten. The sample is drawn from a study of T cell repertoires in cytomegalovirus infection. Study-wide context: Public TCR beta signatures were indicative of both CMV infection and a matching HLA type.

Findings and caveats of the study: What dominated the ex vivo response were HLA-C-restricted CMV-specific TCR beta clonotypes.

The sequence came from a human donor in good health (CMV status not recorded). Some clones in this sample may be carry-over from other donors' samples. The sample consisted of PBMCs.

The CDR3: CASSSGASGGRDEQFF. CDR3 nucleotides: TGTGCCAGCAGTTCAGGGGCGTCAGGGGGCAGAGATGAGCAGTTCTTC. J is TRBJ2-1 and V is TRBV6-2 or TRBV6-3, with 8 bases identical to TRBD1. The CDR3 is 16 amino acids. Germline values: CDR1 MNHEY, CDR2 SVGEGT. V shed 4 bases and J 8 bases; nucleotides not matched to a gene: 13.